This entry concerns a single T cell receptor (beta chain). What this receptor recognizes is not known. Base qualities are not recorded, but no much larger clone differs from it by a single base. Another Seattle source contributed samples from volunteer blood donors who had recovered from COVID-19. Collaborating institutions collected whole blood in K2EDTA tubes following their own protocols. For TCRbeta analysis, collaborator samples were shipped as frozen whole blood, as isolated PBMCs, or as DNA extracted from either sample type. Reading the germline V gene gives CDR1 SNHLY and CDR2 FYNNEI. The germline V end is reduced by 5 bases and the J end by 7 bases; junction bases left unmatched: 8. The CDR3 numbers 15 residues from cysteine through phenylalanine. The DNA shown is the 45-base CDR3, in frame from base 1. TCRbeta CDR3 regions were amplified from genomic DNA using the immunoSEQ Assay, a bias-controlled multiplex PCR. In the paper's pipeline: The number of nucleated cells in each sample was estimated by amplification of reference gene primers within the assay. To quantify the absolute abundance of each unique TCRbeta CDR3 rearrangement, sequence reads were collapsed and filtered. For each sample, productive Simpson clonality was calculated by taking the square root of Simpson's diversity index across productive rearrangements. This is the immuneACCESS table as TCRdb keeps it, with only in-frame sequences that have V and J called. A part of the clones is gone; compared with another copy, unresolved V genes explain less than half, and the rest is unexplained. That table supplies the V and J calls and clone size; D and trimming were determined from the DNA. Here the sample has some 290,000 clones; approximately 87% occur a single time. The top ten constitute around 4.5% of the sample.

The data are from a study of blood T cell repertoires in COVID-19 (dated by TCRdb to about 2020). As for the study more broadly: Samples from collaborators originated in the United States, Italy and Spain and spanned both the acute and convalescent phases of COVID-19. The material from the prospective study consisted of cDNA or gDNA derived from T cells, B-cell-depleted T cells, or PBMCs. The dataset comprised deeply sampled blood TCRbeta repertoires from subjects exposed to, actively infected with, or recovered from COVID-19. The repertoires were made available in a free public database intended to serve as a resource for research on the immune response to SARS-CoV-2. The samples were drawn from the first 160 participants of the ongoing ImmuneRACE study and from 1,254 subjects provided by 6 global collaborators. A de-identified subject ID, COVID-19 status, age in years and sex were almost always included in the sample metadata. Where available, HLA class I and class II types were obtained from metadata supplied by the sample provider rather than from assay-based typing.

General findings and caveats noted by the study authors: Clinical and demographic metadata were provided uncurated, with the amount varying by source and participant.

The sequence is built from TRBV2 and TRBJ2-5; TRBD2 agrees with 12 junctional bases. This TCR was sampled from a man aged 55 to 70 who had recovered from COVID-19. Sequenced input: peripheral blood. The sequenced DNA is TGTGCCAGCAGTATGACTAGCGGGAGTTTCGGGACCCAGTACTTC. Its protein product is CASSMTSGSFGTQYF.